Included here is one TCR beta chain sequence, with context. Its antigen is unidentified. The data belong to a study of cytomegalovirus exposure and HLA in healthy donors. Findings and caveats of the study: The Asian-associated ancestry cluster reportedly had fewer N-insertions than the approximately 630-donor mean in a later analysis.

CDR3 length: 13 amino acids. The germline CDR1 and CDR2 sequences are SQVTM and ANQGSEA. V was shortened by 4 bases and J by 6 bases, with 13 bases between the two germline ends. Amplification used 60 Vbeta primers and 13 Jbeta primers. Using immunoSEQ multiplex PCR, the repertoire was profiled, and TCRdb retains in-frame clones only, with some absent. The sample lists 210,000 or so clones, about 88% occurring once. Although they were nominally healthy when sampled, donors likely had unrecorded immune exposures. This sequence originates from a girl aged 2-10 years in good health and CMV-seronegative. The sequencing input was PBMCs. The chain is built from TRBV29-1 and TRBJ2-4, with a tentative D call TRBD2 (5 bases). CDR3 bases: TGCAGCGTTGTACTAGGTCCGTCAAACATTCAGTACTTC. Its translation is CSVVLGPSNIQYF.